These T cell receptor beta chains were read from a single sample in a study of T cell repertoires in cytomegalovirus infection. TCRdb analysed the reads with MiXCR anew, one entry per CDR3 protein. The table lists about 700,000 distinct CDR3 sequences, approximately 33% of them singletons. Antigen specificity for these receptors is unknown. The material was cultured PBMCs, obtained from culture after CMV antigen stimulation. These receptors were taken from a human donor in good health (CMV status not recorded). Some clones in this sample may be carry-over from other donors' samples. The CDR3 runs from the conserved cysteine through the conserved F or W. The D gene is left open where the match is weak. Rows give clone size only sometimes, using once, few, many, or a class for an expanded clone.

- | TRBJ1-2 | - | TRBV19 | TGTGCCACCACAAGTCCGTACGGTGGCTACACCTTC | CATTSPYGGYTF
- | TRBJ1-1 | - | TRBV4-1 | TGCGCCAGCAGCCGGGCTACAGGGATAGCTGAAGCTTTCTTT | CASSRATGIAEAFF
- | TRBJ2-7 | - | TRBV28 | TGTGCCAGCAGCTTTAATCCCTCCTCCGAGCAGTACTTC | CASSFNPSSEQYF
few | TRBJ1-2 | - | TRBV11-2 | TGTGCCAGCAGCTTAAATGTTCAAGGGCCACACCGCTACACCTTC | CASSLNVQGPHRYTF
- | TRBJ2-5 | TRBD1 | TRBV6-2/TRBV6-3 | TGTGCCAGCAGTCCATGGGACAGGGATCGAGAGACCCAGTACTTC | CASSPWDRDRETQYF
few | TRBJ2-1 | - | TRBV11-2 | TGTGCCAGCAGCTTAGTTGGCCGGAAGCAGTTCTTC | CASSLVGRKQFF
few | TRBJ1-2 | - | TRBV19 | TGTGCCAGTAGTATACAGATAGGCTCTATGAGCTACACCTTC | CASSIQIGSMSYTF
- | TRBJ2-3 | - | TRBV4-1 | TGCGCCAGCAGCCAATCGGGGGTGGGCACAGATACGCAGTATTTT | CASSQSGVGTDTQYF
- | TRBJ1-2 | - | TRBV7-9 | TGTGCCAGCAGCAAAAAAGACCCCATCTATGGCTACACCTTC | CASSKKDPIYGYTF
- | TRBJ2-5 | - | TRBV29-1 | TGCAGCGTTGAACTCGCGTCGAGGGAGACCCAGTACTTC | CSVELASRETQYF
- | TRBJ2-3 | - | TRBV5-4 | TGTGCCAGCAGCCCGACACTAGCTACCCTAAACACAGATACGCAGTATTTT | CASSPTLATLNTDTQYF
few | TRBJ2-7 | - | TRBV6-1 | TGTGCCAGCAGTTGGGACTCCCTATTAACGGGCTACGAGCAGTACTTC | CASSWDSLLTGYEQYF
- | TRBJ2-7 | TRBD1 | TRBV5-1 | TGCGCCAGCAGCCCCGGACAGGCGCCAAACCCCTTGGAGCAGTACTTC | CASSPGQAPNPLEQYF
- | TRBJ1-2 | - | TRBV19 | TGTGCCAGTAGTATGTTCACTGGCCGAACCGCGGATGGCTACACCTTC | CASSMFTGRTADGYTF
- | TRBJ2-3 | TRBD2 | TRBV7-2 | TGTGCCAGCAGCTCCCAGGGACTAGCGGGAGCAGATACGCAGTATTTT | CASSSQGLAGADTQYF